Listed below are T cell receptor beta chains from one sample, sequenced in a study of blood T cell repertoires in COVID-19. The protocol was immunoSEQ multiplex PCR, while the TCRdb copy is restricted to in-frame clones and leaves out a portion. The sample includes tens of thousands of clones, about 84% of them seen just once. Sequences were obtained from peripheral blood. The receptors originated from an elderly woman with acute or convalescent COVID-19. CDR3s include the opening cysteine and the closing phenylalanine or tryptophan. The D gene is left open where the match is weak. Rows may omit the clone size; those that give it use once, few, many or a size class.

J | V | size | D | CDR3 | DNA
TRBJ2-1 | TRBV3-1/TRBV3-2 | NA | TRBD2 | CASSLGLAYNEQFF | TGTGCCAGCAGCCTGGGACTAGCGTACAATGAGCAGTTCTTC
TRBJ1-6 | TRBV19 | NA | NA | CASSTTGAVGNSPLHF | TGTGCCAGTAGCACAACAGGAGCAGTCGGAAATTCACCCCTCCACTTT
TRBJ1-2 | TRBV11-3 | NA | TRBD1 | CASSQGQGDYGYTF | TGTGCCAGCAGCCAGGGACAGGGGGACTATGGCTACACCTTC
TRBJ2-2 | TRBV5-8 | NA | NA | CASSLRGRVNTGELFF | TGTGCCAGCAGCTTGAGGGGAAGGGTGAACACCGGGGAGCTGTTTTTT
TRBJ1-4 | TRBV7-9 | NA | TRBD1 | CASRTHRGGELFF | TGTGCCAGCAGGACTCACAGGGGCGGTGAACTGTTTTTT
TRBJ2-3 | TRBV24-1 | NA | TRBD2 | CATSDPASGRPDTQYF | TGTGCCACCAGTGATCCAGCTAGCGGGAGACCAGATACGCAGTATTTT
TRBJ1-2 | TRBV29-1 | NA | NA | CSVALETANYGYTF | TGCAGCGTTGCCCTCGAGACAGCTAACTATGGCTACACCTTC
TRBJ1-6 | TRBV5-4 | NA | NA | CASSLAGGINSPLHF | TGTGCCAGCAGCTTGGCTGGGGGGATAAATTCACCCCTCCACTTT
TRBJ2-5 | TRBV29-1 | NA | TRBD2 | CSVVGLAGVKGPQETQYF | TGCAGCGTTGTGGGACTAGCGGGAGTTAAAGGCCCCCAAGAGACCCAGTACTTC
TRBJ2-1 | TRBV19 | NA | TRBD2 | CASSGPSGGATKSYNEQFF | TGTGCCAGTAGTGGTCCTAGCGGGGGCGCTACGAAGTCCTACAATGAGCAGTTCTTC
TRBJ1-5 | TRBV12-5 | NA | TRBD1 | CASGVTGTQPQHF | TGTGCTAGTGGTGTGACAGGGACTCAGCCCCAGCATTTT
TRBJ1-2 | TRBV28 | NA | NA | CASSLGGGNGQGEGYTF | TGTGCCAGCAGTTTAGGCGGGGGGAATGGGCAGGGTGAAGGCTACACCTTC
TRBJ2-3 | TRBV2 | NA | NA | CASRRESDTQYF | TGTGCCAGCAGACGGGAGTCAGATACGCAGTATTTT
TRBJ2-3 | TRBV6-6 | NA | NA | CASRVTSGDTQYF | TGTGCCAGCAGGGTGACTAGTGGAGATACGCAGTATTTT
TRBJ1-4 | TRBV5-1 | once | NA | CASSLEGRVGEKLFF | TGCGCCAGCAGCTTGGAGGGCAGGGTGGGGGAAAAACTGTTTTTT
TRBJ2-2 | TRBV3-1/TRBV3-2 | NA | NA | CASSQGGQGNTGELFF | TGTGCCAGCAGCCAAGGTGGGCAGGGGAACACCGGGGAGCTGTTTTTT
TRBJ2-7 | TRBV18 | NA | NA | CASSRARGSEQYF | TGTGCCAGCTCCCGTGCTCGGGGGAGCGAGCAGTACTTC
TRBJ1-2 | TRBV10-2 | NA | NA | CASTAGQTERGYTF | TGCGCCAGCACCGCCGGGCAGACCGAGCGGGGCTACACCTTC
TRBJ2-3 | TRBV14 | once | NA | CASSPNTDTQYF | TGTGCCAGCAGCCCCAACACAGATACGCAGTATTTT
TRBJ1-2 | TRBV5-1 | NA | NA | CASSLERQGNGYTF | TGCGCCAGCAGCTTGGAACGCCAGGGGAATGGCTACACCTTC
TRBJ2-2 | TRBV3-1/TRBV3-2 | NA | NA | CASSQDSSNTGELFF | TGTGCCAGCAGCCAAGACAGTTCGAACACCGGGGAGCTGTTTTTT
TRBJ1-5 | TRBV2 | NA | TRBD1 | CASSLDRVSQPQHF | TGTGCCAGCAGCCTAGACAGGGTGTCCCAGCCCCAGCATTTT
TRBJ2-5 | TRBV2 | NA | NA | CASSAGQQETQYF | TGTGCCAGCAGTGCAGGACAACAAGAGACCCAGTACTTC
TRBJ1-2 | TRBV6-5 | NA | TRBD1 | CASSTGQGGYGYTF | TGTGCCAGCAGTACGGGACAGGGAGGGTATGGCTACACCTTC
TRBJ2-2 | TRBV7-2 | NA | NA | CASRPGHTGELFF | TGTGCCAGCAGACCAGGGCACACCGGGGAGCTGTTTTTT
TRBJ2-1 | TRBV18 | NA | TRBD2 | CASSPGYAGGPAFF | TGTGCCAGCTCACCGGGATATGCGGGAGGTCCCGCGTTCTTC
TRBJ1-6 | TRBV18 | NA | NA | CASSPGTDTSPLHF | TGTGCCAGCTCACCAGGAACAGATACTTCACCCCTCCACTTT
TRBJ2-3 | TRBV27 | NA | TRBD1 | CASSLRGGTSSSTDTQYF | TGTGCCAGCAGTTTAAGAGGGGGCACTAGTTCTAGCACAGATACGCAGTATTTT
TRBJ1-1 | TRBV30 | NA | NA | CAWRDRSGTEAFF | TGTGCCTGGAGGGATCGGTCGGGAACTGAAGCTTTCTTT
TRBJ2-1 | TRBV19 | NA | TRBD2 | CASKGGRTSSYNEQFF | TGTGCCAGTAAGGGCGGGAGAACCAGCTCCTACAATGAGCAGTTCTTC
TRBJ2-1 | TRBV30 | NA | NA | CAWSVYNEQFF | TGTGCCTGGAGCGTCTACAATGAGCAGTTCTTC
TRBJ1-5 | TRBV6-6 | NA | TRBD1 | CASSYTGTGGNQPQHF | TGTGCCAGCAGTTACACCGGGACAGGGGGCAATCAGCCCCAGCATTTT
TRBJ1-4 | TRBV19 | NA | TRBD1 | CASGDREFEKLFF | TGTGCCAGCGGCGACAGGGAATTTGAAAAACTGTTTTTT
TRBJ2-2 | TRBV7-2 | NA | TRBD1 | CASSAQTGGGTGELFF | TGTGCCAGCAGCGCCCAGACAGGGGGCGGCACCGGGGAGCTGTTTTTT
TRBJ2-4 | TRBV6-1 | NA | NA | CASSEAPRGDTIQYF | TGTGCCAGCAGTGAAGCTCCGCGGGGCGATACAATTCAGTACTTC
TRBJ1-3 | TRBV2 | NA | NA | CASSEDRRNTIYF | TGTGCCAGCAGTGAAGACAGGAGAAACACCATATATTTT
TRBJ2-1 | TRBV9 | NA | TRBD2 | CASSVGLAETYNEQFF | TGTGCCAGCAGCGTCGGACTAGCGGAAACCTACAATGAGCAGTTCTTC
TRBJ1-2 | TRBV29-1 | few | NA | CSATGESNYGYTF | TGCAGCGCCACGGGAGAGTCCAACTATGGCTACACCTTC
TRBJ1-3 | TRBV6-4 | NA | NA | CASSDGAASTSGNTIYF | TGTGCCAGCAGTGACGGGGCAGCGAGTACTTCTGGAAACACCATATATTTT
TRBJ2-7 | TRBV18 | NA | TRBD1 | CASSSDRGFSYEQYF | TGTGCCAGCTCATCGGACAGGGGTTTTTCCTACGAGCAGTACTTC
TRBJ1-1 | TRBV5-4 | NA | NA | CAYEGQWNTEAFF | TGTGCCTACGAAGGACAGTGGAACACTGAAGCTTTCTTT
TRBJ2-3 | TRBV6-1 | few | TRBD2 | CASSDNGLAVNTDTQYF | TGTGCCAGCAGTGATAATGGACTAGCGGTTAACACAGATACGCAGTATTTT
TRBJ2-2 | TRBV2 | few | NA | CASSSDTGELFF | TGTGCCAGCAGTTCGGACACCGGGGAGCTGTTTTTT
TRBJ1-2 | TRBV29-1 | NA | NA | CSVSEDYTF | TGCAGCGTTTCAGAGGACTACACCTTC
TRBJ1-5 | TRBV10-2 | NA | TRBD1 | CASRDRGNQPQHF | TGCGCCAGCAGAGACAGGGGGAATCAGCCCCAGCATTTT
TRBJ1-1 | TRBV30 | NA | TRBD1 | CAWDSGTGIGTEAFF | TGTGCCTGGGATAGCGGGACAGGGATTGGAACTGAAGCTTTCTTT
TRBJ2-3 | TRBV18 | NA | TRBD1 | CASSPGTGGTDTQYF | TGTGCCAGCTCACCAGGGACAGGGGGCACAGATACGCAGTATTTT